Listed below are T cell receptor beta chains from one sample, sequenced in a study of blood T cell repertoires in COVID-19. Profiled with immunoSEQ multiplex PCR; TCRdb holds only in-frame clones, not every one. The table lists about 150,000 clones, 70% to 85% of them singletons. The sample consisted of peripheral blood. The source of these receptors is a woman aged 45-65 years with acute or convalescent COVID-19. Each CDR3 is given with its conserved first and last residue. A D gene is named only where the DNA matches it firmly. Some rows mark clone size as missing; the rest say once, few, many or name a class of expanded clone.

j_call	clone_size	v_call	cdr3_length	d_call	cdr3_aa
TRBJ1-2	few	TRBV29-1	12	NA	CSVVQGNYGYTF
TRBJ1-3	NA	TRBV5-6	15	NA	CASSLGQTPGNTIYF
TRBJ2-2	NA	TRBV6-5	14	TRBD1	CASRRQGSAGELFF
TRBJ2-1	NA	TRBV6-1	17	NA	CASSGWSGTSSYNEQFF
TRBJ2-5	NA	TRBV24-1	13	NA	CATRGTVQETQYF
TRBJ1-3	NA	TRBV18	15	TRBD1	CASSPPATGGNTIYF
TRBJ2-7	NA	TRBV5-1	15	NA	CASSLAQGRSYEQYF
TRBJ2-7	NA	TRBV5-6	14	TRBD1	CASSARDRAYEQYF
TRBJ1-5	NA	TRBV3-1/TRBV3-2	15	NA	CASSQGHSGVQPQHF
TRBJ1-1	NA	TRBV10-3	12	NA	CAISESRGEAFF